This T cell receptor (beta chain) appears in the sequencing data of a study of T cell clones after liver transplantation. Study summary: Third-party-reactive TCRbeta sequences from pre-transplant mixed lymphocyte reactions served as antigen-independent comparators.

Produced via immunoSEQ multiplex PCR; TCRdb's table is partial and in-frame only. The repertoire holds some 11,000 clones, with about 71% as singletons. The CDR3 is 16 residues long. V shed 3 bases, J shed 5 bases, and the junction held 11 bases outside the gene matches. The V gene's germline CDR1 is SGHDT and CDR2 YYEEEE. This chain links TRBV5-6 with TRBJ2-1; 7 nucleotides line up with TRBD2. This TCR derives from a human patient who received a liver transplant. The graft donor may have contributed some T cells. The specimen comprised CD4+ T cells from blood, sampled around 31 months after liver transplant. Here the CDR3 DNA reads TGTGCCAGCAGCTCCCCCGGCGGGAGTTCCGACAATGAGCAGTTCTTC. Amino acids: CASSSPGGSSDNEQFF.